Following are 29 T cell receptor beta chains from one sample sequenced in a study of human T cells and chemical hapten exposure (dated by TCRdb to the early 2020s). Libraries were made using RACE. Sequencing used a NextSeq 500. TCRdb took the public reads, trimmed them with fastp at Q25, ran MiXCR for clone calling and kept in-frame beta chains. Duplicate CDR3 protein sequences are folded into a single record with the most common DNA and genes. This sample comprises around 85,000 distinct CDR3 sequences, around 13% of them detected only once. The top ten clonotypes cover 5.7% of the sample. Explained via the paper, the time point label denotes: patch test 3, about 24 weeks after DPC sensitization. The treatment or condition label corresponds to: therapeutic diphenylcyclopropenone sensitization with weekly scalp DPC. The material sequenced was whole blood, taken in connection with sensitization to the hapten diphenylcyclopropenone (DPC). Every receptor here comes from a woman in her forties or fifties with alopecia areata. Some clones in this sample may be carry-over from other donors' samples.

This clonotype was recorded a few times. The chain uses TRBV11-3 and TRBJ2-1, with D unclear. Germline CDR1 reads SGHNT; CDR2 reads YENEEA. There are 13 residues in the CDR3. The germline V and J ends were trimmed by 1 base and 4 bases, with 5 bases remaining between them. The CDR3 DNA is TGTGCCAGCAGCTTAGGAGCTTACAATGAGCAGTTCTTC. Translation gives CASSLGAYNEQFF.

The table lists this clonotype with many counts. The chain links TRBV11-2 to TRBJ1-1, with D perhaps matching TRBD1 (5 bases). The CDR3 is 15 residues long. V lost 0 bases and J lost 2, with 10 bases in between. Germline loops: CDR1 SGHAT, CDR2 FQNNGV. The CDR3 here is CASSLDWGSNTEAFF. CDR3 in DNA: TGTGCCAGCAGCTTAGATTGGGGCAGTAACACTGAAGCTTTCTTT.

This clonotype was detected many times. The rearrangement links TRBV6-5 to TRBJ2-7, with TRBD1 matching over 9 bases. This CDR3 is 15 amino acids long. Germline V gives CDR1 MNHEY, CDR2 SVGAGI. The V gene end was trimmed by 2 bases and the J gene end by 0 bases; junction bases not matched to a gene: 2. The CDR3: CASSYGQGFSYEQYF. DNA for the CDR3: TGTGCCAGCAGTTACGGACAGGGGTTCTCCTACGAGCAGTACTTC.

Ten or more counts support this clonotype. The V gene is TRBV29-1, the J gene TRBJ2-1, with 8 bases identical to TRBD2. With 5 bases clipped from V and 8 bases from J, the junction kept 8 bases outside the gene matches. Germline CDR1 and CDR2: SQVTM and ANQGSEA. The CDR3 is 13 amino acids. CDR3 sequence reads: CSVSGRFRHEQFF. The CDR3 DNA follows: TGCAGCGTTAGCGGGAGATTTCGACATGAGCAGTTCTTC.

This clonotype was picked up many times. In DNA, the CDR3 is TGCAGCGTTGGGCAATTCAACAGAGCTTTCTTT. It translates to CSVGQFNRAFF. V gene TRBV29-1 combines with J gene TRBJ1-1; D ambiguous. Germline-derived CDR1 and CDR2 are SQVTM and ANQGSEA. The V end lost 4 bases, the J end lost 10 bases, and 13 bases lay between the germline ends. This CDR3 region has 11 residues.

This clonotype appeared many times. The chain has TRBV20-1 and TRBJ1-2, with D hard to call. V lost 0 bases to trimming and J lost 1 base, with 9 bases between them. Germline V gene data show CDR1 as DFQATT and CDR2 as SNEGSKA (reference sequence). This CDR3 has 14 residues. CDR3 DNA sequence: TGCAGTGCTAGAGATTCGGCTGGTAACTATGGCTACACCTTC. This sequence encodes CSARDSAGNYGYTF.

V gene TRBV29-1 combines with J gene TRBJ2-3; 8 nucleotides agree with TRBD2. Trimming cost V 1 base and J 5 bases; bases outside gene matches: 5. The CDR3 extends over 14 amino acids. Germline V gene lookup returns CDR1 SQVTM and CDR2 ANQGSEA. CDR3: CSVEGGLAGDTQYF. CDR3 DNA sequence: TGCAGCGTTGAAGGAGGGCTAGCGGGAGATACGCAGTATTTT.

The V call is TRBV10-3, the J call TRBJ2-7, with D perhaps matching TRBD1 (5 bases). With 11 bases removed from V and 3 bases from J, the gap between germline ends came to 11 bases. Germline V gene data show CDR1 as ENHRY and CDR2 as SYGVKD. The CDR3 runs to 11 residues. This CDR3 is CAATQGYEQYF. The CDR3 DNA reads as TGTGCCGCCACCCAGGGCTACGAGCAGTACTTC.

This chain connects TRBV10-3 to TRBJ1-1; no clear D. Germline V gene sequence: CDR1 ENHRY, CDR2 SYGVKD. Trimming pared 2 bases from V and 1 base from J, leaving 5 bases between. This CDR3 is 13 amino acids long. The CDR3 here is CAISEGGNTEAFF. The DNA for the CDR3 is TGTGCCATCAGTGAGGGAGGGAACACTGAAGCTTTCTTT.

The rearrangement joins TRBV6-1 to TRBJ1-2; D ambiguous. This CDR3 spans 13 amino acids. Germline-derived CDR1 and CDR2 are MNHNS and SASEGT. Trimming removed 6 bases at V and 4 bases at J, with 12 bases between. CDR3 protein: CASSVNEAYGYTF. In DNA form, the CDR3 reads TGTGCCAGCAGCGTCAATGAGGCCTATGGCTACACCTTC.

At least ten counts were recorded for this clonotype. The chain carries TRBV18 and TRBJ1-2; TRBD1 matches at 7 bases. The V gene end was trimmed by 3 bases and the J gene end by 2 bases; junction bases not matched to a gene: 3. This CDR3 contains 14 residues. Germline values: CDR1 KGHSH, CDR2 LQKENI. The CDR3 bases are TGTGCCAGCTCACCTAGACAGGGCAACTATGGCTACACCTTC. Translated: CASSPRQGNYGYTF.

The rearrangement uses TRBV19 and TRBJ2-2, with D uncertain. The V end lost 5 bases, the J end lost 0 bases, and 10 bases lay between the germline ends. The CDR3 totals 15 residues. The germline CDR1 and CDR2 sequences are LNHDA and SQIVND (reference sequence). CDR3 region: CASSSGLANTGELFF. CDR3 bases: TGTGCCAGTAGTTCGGGTCTAGCGAACACCGGGGAGCTGTTTTTT.

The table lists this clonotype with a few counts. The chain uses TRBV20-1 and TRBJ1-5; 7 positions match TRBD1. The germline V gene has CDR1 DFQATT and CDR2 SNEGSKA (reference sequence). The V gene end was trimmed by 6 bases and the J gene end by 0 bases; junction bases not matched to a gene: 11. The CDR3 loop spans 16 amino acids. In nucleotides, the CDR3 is TGCAGTGCGGTAGCGACAGGGCGAAATAGCAATCAGCCCCAGCATTTT. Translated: CSAVATGRNSNQPQHF.

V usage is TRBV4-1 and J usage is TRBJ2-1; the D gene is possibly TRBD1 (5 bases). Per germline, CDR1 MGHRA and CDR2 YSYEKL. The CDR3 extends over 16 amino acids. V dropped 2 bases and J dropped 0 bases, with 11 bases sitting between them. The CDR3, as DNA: TGCGCCAGCAGCCAACAAGGGGCCTTCTCCTACAATGAGCAGTTCTTC. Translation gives CASSQQGAFSYNEQFF.

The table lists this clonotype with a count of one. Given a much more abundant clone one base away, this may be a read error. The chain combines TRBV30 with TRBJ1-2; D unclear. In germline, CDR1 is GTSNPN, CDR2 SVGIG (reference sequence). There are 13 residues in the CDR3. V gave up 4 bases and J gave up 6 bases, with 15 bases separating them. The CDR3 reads CAWTPFEQHGYTF. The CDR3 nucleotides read TGTGCCTGGACTCCGTTCGAACAACATGGCTACACCTTC.

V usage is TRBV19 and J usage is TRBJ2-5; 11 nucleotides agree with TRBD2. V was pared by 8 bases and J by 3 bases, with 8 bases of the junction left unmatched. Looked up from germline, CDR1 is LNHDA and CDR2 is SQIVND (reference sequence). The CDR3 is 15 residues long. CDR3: CASSTLTSGKETQYF. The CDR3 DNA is TGTGCCAGTTCCACCCTGACTAGCGGGAAAGAGACCCAGTACTTC.

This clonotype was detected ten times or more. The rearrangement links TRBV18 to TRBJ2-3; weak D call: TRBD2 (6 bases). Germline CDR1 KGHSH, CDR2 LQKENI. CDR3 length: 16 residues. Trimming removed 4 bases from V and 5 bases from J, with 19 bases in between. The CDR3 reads CASSRLVTGDIDTQYF. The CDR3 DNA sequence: TGTGCCAGCTCACGGTTAGTCACGGGAGATATAGATACGCAGTATTTT. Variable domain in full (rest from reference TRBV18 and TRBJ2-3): NAGVMQNPRHLVRRRGQEARLRCSPMKGHSHVYWYRQLPEEGLKFMVYLQKENIIDESGMPKERFSAEFPKEGPSILRIQQVVRGDSAAYFCASSRLVTGDIDTQYFGPGTRLTVL.

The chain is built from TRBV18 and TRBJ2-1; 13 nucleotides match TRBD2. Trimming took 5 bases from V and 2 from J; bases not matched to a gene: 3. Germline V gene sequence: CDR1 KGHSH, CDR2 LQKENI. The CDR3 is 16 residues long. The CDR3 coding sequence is TGTGCCAGCTCATACGGGACTAGCGGGACCTACAATGAGCAGTTCTTC. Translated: CASSYGTSGTYNEQFF.

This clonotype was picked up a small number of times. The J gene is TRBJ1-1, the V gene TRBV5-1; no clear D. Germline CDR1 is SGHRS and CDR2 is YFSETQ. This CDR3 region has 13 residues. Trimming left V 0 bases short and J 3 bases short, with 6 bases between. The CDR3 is CASSLASDTEAFF. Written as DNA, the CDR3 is TGCGCCAGCAGCTTGGCGTCGGACACTGAAGCTTTCTTT.

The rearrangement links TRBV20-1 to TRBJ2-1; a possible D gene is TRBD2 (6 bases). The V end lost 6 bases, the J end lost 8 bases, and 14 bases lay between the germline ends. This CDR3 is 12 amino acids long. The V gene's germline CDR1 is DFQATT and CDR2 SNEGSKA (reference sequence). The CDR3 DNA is TGCAGTGCGGATACTAGCTCGGATGAGCAGTTCTTC. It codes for CSADTSSDEQFF.

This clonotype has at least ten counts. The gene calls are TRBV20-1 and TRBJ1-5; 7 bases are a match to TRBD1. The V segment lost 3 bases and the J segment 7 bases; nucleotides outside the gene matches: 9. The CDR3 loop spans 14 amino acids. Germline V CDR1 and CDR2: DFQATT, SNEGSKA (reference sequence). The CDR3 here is CSARRGQGEQPQHF. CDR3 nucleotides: TGCAGTGCTAGGAGAGGCCAGGGGGAACAGCCCCAGCATTTT.

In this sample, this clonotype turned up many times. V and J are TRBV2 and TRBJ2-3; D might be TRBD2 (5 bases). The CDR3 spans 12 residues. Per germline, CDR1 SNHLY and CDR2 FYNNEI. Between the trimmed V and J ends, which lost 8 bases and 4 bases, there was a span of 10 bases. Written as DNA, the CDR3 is TGTGCCAGCGAAATCGGGGCAGATACGCAGTATTTT. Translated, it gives CASEIGADTQYF.

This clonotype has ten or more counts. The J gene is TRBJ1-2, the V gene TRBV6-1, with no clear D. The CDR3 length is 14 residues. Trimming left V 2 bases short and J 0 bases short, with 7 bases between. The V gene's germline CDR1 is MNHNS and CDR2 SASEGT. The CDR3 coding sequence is TGTGCCAGCAGTGAAAAGGCCGCTAACTATGGCTACACCTTC. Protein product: CASSEKAANYGYTF.

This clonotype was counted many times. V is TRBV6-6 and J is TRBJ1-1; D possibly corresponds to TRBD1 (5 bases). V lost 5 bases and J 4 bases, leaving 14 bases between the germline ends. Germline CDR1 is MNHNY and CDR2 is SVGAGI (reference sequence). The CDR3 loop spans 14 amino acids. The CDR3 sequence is CASSNQGVGTEAFF. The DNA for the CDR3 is TGTGCCAGCAGTAACCAGGGAGTAGGCACTGAAGCTTTCTTT.

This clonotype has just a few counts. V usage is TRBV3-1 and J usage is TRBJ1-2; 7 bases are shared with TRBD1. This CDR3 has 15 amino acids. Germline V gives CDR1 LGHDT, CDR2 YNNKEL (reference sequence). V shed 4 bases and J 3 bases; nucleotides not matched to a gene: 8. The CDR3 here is CASSLLRTGDYGYTF. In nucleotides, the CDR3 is TGTGCCAGCAGCCTTCTTCGGACAGGAGACTATGGCTACACCTTC.

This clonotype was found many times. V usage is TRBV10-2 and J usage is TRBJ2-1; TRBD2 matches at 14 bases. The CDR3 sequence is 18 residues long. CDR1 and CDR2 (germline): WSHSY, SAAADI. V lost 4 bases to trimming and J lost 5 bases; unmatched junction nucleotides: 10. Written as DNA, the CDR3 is TGCGCCAGCAGTGGTTGGGGACTAGCGGGAGTTCGGAACAATGAGCAGTTCTTC. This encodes CASSGWGLAGVRNNEQFF.

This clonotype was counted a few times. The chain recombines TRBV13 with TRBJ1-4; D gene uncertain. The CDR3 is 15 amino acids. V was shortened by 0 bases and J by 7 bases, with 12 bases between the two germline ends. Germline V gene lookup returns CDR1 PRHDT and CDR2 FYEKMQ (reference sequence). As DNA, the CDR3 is TGTGCCAGCAGCTTAGGACCGCTTCGGAGTGAAAAACTGTTTTTT. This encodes CASSLGPLRSEKLFF.

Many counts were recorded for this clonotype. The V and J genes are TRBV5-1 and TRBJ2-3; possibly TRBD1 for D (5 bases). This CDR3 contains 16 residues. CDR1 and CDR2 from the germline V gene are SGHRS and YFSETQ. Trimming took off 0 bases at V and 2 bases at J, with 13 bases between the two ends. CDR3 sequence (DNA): TGCGCCAGCAGCTTGGAGGGGCGGAGTCACACAGATACGCAGTATTTT. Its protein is CASSLEGRSHTDTQYF.

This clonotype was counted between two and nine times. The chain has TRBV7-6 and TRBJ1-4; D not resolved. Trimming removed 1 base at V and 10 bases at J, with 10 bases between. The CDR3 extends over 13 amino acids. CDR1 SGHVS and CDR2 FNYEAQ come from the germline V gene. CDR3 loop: CASSLVRDGKLFF. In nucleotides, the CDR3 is TGTGCCAGCAGCTTAGTCCGGGATGGAAAACTGTTTTTT.